The clone carrying this TCR beta chain was recorded a few times. Its target is unknown. The CDR3 contains 13 residues. Trimming cost V 2 bases and J 8 bases, with 9 bases left between them. Germline-derived CDR1 and CDR2 are SGHTA and FQGNSA. TCRdb re-called the RT-PCR reads with MiXCR, one entry per CDR3 protein. This table holds about 520,000 distinct CDR3 sequences, about 25% found once. This sample stems from a study of response to subunit inactivated influenza vaccine. The study's findings and limits: After each seasonal influenza vaccination, few new T cells are recruited, the authors suggested.

The sequence was obtained from a man aged 50 to 60 who received an inactivated influenza vaccine. The sample here was CD4+ T cells sorted from PBMCs, taken roughly 5 days after vaccination. This chain connects TRBV7-2 to TRBJ1-4, with D possibly matching TRBD1 (5 bases). The DNA of the CDR3 is TGTGCCAGCAGCTTAATGGGGCGAGAAAAACTGTTTTTT. Encoded protein: CASSLMGREKLFF.